One sample yielded the 5 T cell receptor beta chains listed below, sequenced in a study of blood T cell repertoires in COVID-19. Repertoires were generated with immunoSEQ multiplex PCR, while TCRdb's copy carries only in-frame clones and drops some. The sample includes roughly 53,000 clones, over 80% seen only once; the top ten take around 2.2%. Sequencing input: peripheral blood. Source of these receptors: a woman of 80 years or more with COVID-19, enrolled during active disease.

The chain joins TRBV5-6 to TRBJ2-7, with TRBD2 as a possible D gene (6 bases). CDR3 length: 14 amino acids. Germline loops: CDR1 SGHDT, CDR2 YYEEEE. The V end lost 0 bases, the J end lost 7 bases, and 14 bases lay between the germline ends. The DNA of the CDR3 is TGTGCCAGCAGCTTGGGGGCGGGACCGGGGGAGCAGTACTTC. This codes for CASSLGAGPGEQYF.

V gene TRBV5-1 combines with J gene TRBJ1-2; D might be TRBD1 (5 bases). V was cut by 1 base and J by 4 bases, with 14 bases left in between. The germline V gene encodes CDR1 SGHRS and CDR2 YFSETQ. The CDR3 has 15 amino acids. The CDR3 is CASSLSRQGGYGYTF. CDR3 nucleotides: TGCGCCAGCAGCTTGTCCCGCCAGGGCGGCTATGGCTACACCTTC.

The J gene is TRBJ2-7, the V gene TRBV18, with 8 bases matching TRBD1. The germline V gene has CDR1 KGHSH and CDR2 LQKENI. The CDR3 length is 13 residues. The V and J ends lost 2 bases and 6 bases, in that order; junction bases with no gene match: 3. The CDR3 protein is CASSPYDRGEQYF. For the CDR3, the DNA is TGTGCCAGCTCACCATACGACAGGGGCGAGCAGTACTTC.

The chain recombines TRBV7-2 with TRBJ2-7, with 7 bases matching TRBD2. Losses at the gene ends were 5 bases for V and 10 bases for J; bases not matched to a gene: 17. Germline assignment: CDR1 SGHTA and CDR2 FQGNSA. This CDR3 comprises 15 residues. The CDR3 DNA reads as TGTGCCAGCAGCCCCGGACTAGGCACGTTGGGGCAACAGTACTTC. Translated: CASSPGLGTLGQQYF.

The V and J genes are TRBV6-1 and TRBJ2-7, with D tentatively TRBD2 (6 bases). CDR1 and CDR2 from the germline V gene are MNHNS and SASEGT. The CDR3 totals 16 residues. Trimming took 1 base from V and 0 from J, leaving 13 bases between them. CDR3 bases: TGTGCCAGCAGTGAAGACGGAGGGTGGGGCTCCTACGAGCAGTACTTC. Amino acids: CASSEDGGWGSYEQYF.